These 23 T cell receptor beta chains came from one sample sequenced in a study of blood T cell repertoires in COVID-19. The method was immunoSEQ multiplex PCR; TCRdb's version includes in-frame clones alone and lacks a portion of them. The sample records about 58,000 clones, approximately 80% being singletons. Sequencing was carried out using peripheral blood. These receptors were taken from a middle-aged man with COVID-19, enrolled during active disease.

The genes are TRBV4-1 and TRBJ2-3, with 10 bases identical to TRBD1. The CDR3 sequence is 17 residues long. The V gene end was trimmed by 0 bases and the J gene end by 1 base; junction bases not matched to a gene: 4. The V gene's germline CDR1 is MGHRA and CDR2 YSYEKL. CDR3 coding DNA: TGCGCCAGCAGCCAAGAATTGGACAGGGGGGGCACAGATACGCAGTATTTT. Its protein is CASSQELDRGGTDTQYF.

The V gene is TRBV11-2, the J gene TRBJ1-3; D gene uncertain. Germline assignment: CDR1 SGHAT and CDR2 FQNNGV. CDR3 length: 15 residues. V was shortened by 1 base and J by 4 bases, with 11 bases between the two germline ends. The CDR3 DNA reads as TGTGCCAGCAGCTTAGCTCGGGTCTCAGGAAACACCATATATTTT. It encodes CASSLARVSGNTIYF.

The rearrangement joins TRBV5-6 to TRBJ1-6; D possibly corresponds to TRBD1 (5 bases). Trimming left V 1 base short and J 6 bases short, with 8 bases between. This CDR3 has 14 residues. Germline V gene data show CDR1 as SGHDT and CDR2 as YYEEEE. DNA for the CDR3: TGTGCCAGCAGCTTGCGACAGAGTAATTCACCCCTCCACTTT. This sequence encodes CASSLRQSNSPLHF.

The J gene is TRBJ1-6, the V gene TRBV5-6; 9 bases fit TRBD1. Germline CDR1 SGHDT, CDR2 YYEEEE. V trimming: 3 bases; J trimming: 6 bases; junction bases outside the gene matches: 4. This CDR3 contains 15 residues. This chain's CDR3 is CASSSTGGGNSPLHF. The CDR3 nucleotides are TGTGCCAGCAGCTCGACAGGGGGAGGTAATTCACCCCTCCACTTT.

This chain connects TRBV24-1 to TRBJ2-1; TRBD1 aligns across 7 bases. The CDR3 is made up of 17 amino acids. Trimming cost V 4 bases and J 0 bases; bases outside gene matches: 8. Germline lookup yields CDR1 KGHDR and CDR2 SFDVKD. The CDR3, as DNA: TGTGCCACCAGTGACCCTTCTACAGGGGTCTCCTACAATGAGCAGTTCTTC. Its protein is CATSDPSTGVSYNEQFF.

This clone has a single count. The V and J genes are TRBV7-9 and TRBJ2-1; D not resolved. V lost 5 bases, J lost 0 bases, and 5 bases lay in between. The CDR3 is made up of 13 amino acids. In germline, CDR1 is SEHNR, CDR2 FQNEAQ (reference sequence). The CDR3, as DNA: TGTGCCAGCAGCAATAGCTCCTACAATGAGCAGTTCTTC. This sequence encodes CASSNSSYNEQFF.

This chain links TRBV21-1 with TRBJ2-7; TRBD2, as called in the table, went unchecked against the DNA. TRBV21-1 is a documented pseudogene. CDR3 length: 16 residues. The CDR3 loop reads CASSKVCGRANYEQYF. DNA of the CDR3: TGTGCCAGCAGCAAAGTTTGTGGGAGGGCCAACTACGAGCAGTACTTC.

The rearrangement links TRBV28 to TRBJ2-3; maybe TRBD1 (5 bases). The CDR3 is 14 amino acids. V was clipped by 8 bases and J by 2 bases, with 14 bases between them. CDR1 is MDHEN, CDR2 SYDVKM, per germline. The CDR3 coding sequence is TGTGCCAGCCAACATGACAGAACCACAGATACGCAGTATTTT. It specifies CASQHDRTTDTQYF.

This chain joins TRBV7-9 and TRBJ2-1; 7 bases match TRBD2. V lost 1 base, J lost 6 bases, and 12 bases stayed unmatched. The length of the CDR3 is 17 residues. Germline CDR1 reads SEHNR; CDR2 reads FQNEAQ (reference sequence). CDR3 protein: CASSLEAGALPRNEQFF. For the CDR3, the DNA is TGTGCCAGCAGCTTAGAGGCGGGAGCCCTACCCCGCAATGAGCAGTTCTTC. Using reference TRBV7-9 and TRBJ2-1 for the parts outside the CDR3, the full variable domain is DTGVSQNPRHKITKRGQNVTFRCDPISEHNRLYWYRQTLGQGPEFLTYFQNEAQLEKSRLLSDRFSAERPKGSFSTLEIQRTEQGDSAMYLCASSLEAGALPRNEQFFGPGTRLTVL.

The CDR3 spells CASTLLDTDTQYF. The CDR3 DNA reads TGTGCCAGCACCCTACTAGACACAGATACGCAGTATTTT. The chain carries TRBV12-3 or TRBV12-4 and TRBJ2-3, with a tentative D call TRBD2 (5 bases). Trimming removed 7 bases from V and 2 bases from J, with 10 bases in between. The CDR3 contains 13 residues.

The chain recombines TRBV18 with TRBJ1-1, with D unclear. Germline values: CDR1 KGHSH, CDR2 LQKENI. With 1 base removed from V and 4 bases from J, the gap between germline ends came to 13 bases. The length of the CDR3 is 15 residues. The chain's CDR3 is CASSPLEGTGTEAFF. The DNA of the CDR3 is TGTGCCAGCTCACCACTAGAGGGAACGGGCACTGAAGCTTTCTTT.

The V call is TRBV14, the J call TRBJ2-7; 8 bases are shared with TRBD2. The V and J ends lost 1 base and 4 bases, in that order; junction bases with no gene match: 9. This CDR3 is built from 16 residues. Germline CDR1 reads SGHDN; CDR2 reads FVKESK. Written as DNA, the CDR3 is TGTGCCAGCAGCCAAGTCGGGGCTAGCGGGCATTACGAGCAGTACTTC. Its translation is CASSQVGASGHYEQYF.

The rearrangement links TRBV15 to TRBJ1-5; no clear D. The germline gives CDR1 LNHNV, CDR2 YYDKDF (reference sequence). The germline V and J ends were trimmed by 4 bases and 10 bases, with 11 bases remaining between them. The CDR3 is 12 amino acids. Here the CDR3 DNA reads TGTGCCACCAGCATCCTACCCGGTCCCCAGCATTTT. This gives the protein CATSILPGPQHF.

The gene calls are TRBV7-2 and TRBJ2-2; 11 positions agree with TRBD2. V gave up 3 bases and J gave up 0 bases; unmatched junction bases: 6. CDR1 and CDR2 from the germline V gene are SGHTA and FQGNSA. The CDR3 covers 18 residues. The CDR3: CASSFGLAGSANTGELFF. In DNA form, the CDR3 reads TGTGCCAGCAGCTTTGGACTAGCGGGTTCCGCGAACACCGGGGAGCTGTTTTTT.

The chain joins TRBV4-2 to TRBJ1-5; no clear D. Germline-derived CDR1 and CDR2 are LGHNA and YNFKEQ. The CDR3 has 16 residues. The V and J ends lost 1 base and 5 bases respectively, with 15 bases between them. This chain's CDR3 is CASSQVAGRRDQPQHF. CDR3 DNA sequence: TGTGCCAGCAGCCAAGTGGCGGGCAGGCGAGATCAGCCCCAGCATTTT.

This chain connects TRBV11-3 to TRBJ2-2; D is ambiguous. Germline lookup yields CDR1 SGHNT and CDR2 YENEEA. This CDR3 comprises 12 residues. The V gene lost 5 bases and the J gene lost 6 bases, with 7 bases spanning the gap. The CDR3 sequence is CASSLSSGELFF. CDR3 bases: TGTGCCAGCAGCCTGAGTTCCGGGGAGCTGTTTTTT.

V is TRBV5-1 and J is TRBJ2-7; the match to TRBD2 covers 13 bases. The germline CDR1 and CDR2 sequences are SGHRS and YFSETQ. V was clipped by 5 bases and J by 7 bases; unmatched bases: 9. This CDR3 is built from 15 residues. The CDR3 DNA reads TGCGCCAGCAGTACCACTAGCGGGAGGGCCGGAGAGCAGTACTTC. This codes for CASSTTSGRAGEQYF.

The CDR3 region has the DNA TGTGCCAGCATCTCTAGCGGGAGGGGAGCCCAGTACTTC. Protein: CASISSGRGAQYF. The chain couples TRBV2 to TRBJ2-5; 12 nucleotides agree with TRBD2. The CDR3 sequence is 13 residues long. Germline V gives CDR1 SNHLY, CDR2 FYNNEI. V was pared by 7 bases and J by 9 bases, with 6 bases of the junction left unmatched.

The J gene is TRBJ2-1, the V gene TRBV19; perhaps TRBD2 as D (6 bases). Trimming removed 5 bases at V and 2 bases at J, with 13 bases between. There are 15 residues in the CDR3. The germline CDR1 and CDR2 sequences are LNHDA and SQIVND (reference sequence). The chain's CDR3 is CASSGTPGPYNEQFF. The CDR3, as DNA: TGTGCCAGTAGTGGGACTCCTGGGCCCTACAATGAGCAGTTCTTC.

The chain links TRBV5-4 to TRBJ1-2; 12 nucleotides align to TRBD1. Germline V CDR1 and CDR2: SGHNT, YYREEE (reference sequence). The length of the CDR3 is 13 residues. Trimming cost V 3 bases and J 8 bases; bases outside gene matches: 2. CDR3 region: CASSSGTGGGYTF. In DNA form, the CDR3 reads TGTGCCAGCAGCTCAGGGACAGGGGGCGGCTACACCTTC.

This chain joins TRBV5-4 and TRBJ1-2; TRBD1 matches at 7 bases. The CDR3 length is 15 residues. Trimming took 6 bases from V and 4 from J; bases not matched to a gene: 12. The germline V gene encodes CDR1 SGHNT and CDR2 YYREEE (reference sequence). The CDR3 DNA is TGTGCCAGCACCCCCGGGACAGCGAGCGTCTATGGCTACACCTTC. Its protein is CASTPGTASVYGYTF.

In regard to this clone: Because it lacks the conserved phenylalanine or tryptophan at the end, this CDR3 is likely a read error. The DNA is omitted, as the CDR3 cannot be located on it reliably, and the CDR3 follows TCRdb's listing. The chain carries TRBV4-1 and TRBJ2-4; the DNA was not used to check the table's D call, TRBD1. With termini counted, the CDR3 has 10 amino acids. CDR1 and CDR2 from the germline V gene are MGHRA and YSYEKL. The CDR3 sequence is CASSQEGAFY.

This clone was seen a handful of times. The genes are TRBV7-3 and TRBJ2-2; 7 bases are shared with TRBD2. This CDR3 has 16 residues. Germline CDR1 and CDR2: SGHTA and FQGTGA. V lost 5 bases to trimming and J lost 0 bases; unmatched junction nucleotides: 6. The CDR3 bases are TGTGCCAGCAGCCCTCTAGCGGCCGCGAACACCGGGGAGCTGTTTTTT. Amino acids: CASSPLAAANTGELFF.